The following is a TCR beta chain sequence with its context. Its antigen is still unknown. The data belong to a study of OX40 agonist ivuxolimab in advanced cancers. The study, taken as a whole, reports: CD8+ T cells averaged more expanded clones than CD4+.

Here immunoSEQ multiplex PCR was the method, and the copy in TCRdb shows in-frame clones only, minus some. This sample has roughly 80,000 clones, with approximately 84% found just once. This clonotype originated in an adult with an advanced solid tumor such as melanoma, head and neck, liver or kidney cancer. Sample: CD4+ or CD8+ T cells sorted from blood, taken in a trial of the OX40 agonist ivuxolimab.

The CDR3 loop is CASSPAGIEAEAFF. Here the CDR3 DNA reads TGTGCCAGCAGCCCAGCAGGGATAGAGGCTGAAGCTTTCTTT. V usage is TRBV11-2 and J usage is TRBJ1-1; TRBD1 might be the D (5 bases). This CDR3 comprises 14 residues. V lost 5 bases and J 6 bases, leaving 16 bases between the germline ends. CDR1 and CDR2 from the germline V gene are SGHAT and FQNNGV.